This TCR beta chain was found in a study of blood T cell repertoires in COVID-19. Study-level information: Both acute and convalescent COVID-19 samples were obtained from the United States, Italy and Spain.

Enrollees, about 18 to 95 years old, lived in 24 US areas. Cohorts were determined from participant-reported clinical history. CDR1 KGHSH and CDR2 LQKENI come from the germline V gene. V dropped 3 bases and J dropped 1 base, with 8 bases sitting between them. The length of the CDR3 is 14 residues. Per the study methods: Nucleated cell number was recorded as an estimate derived from reference gene primer amplification. Sequenced by immunoSEQ multiplex PCR; TCRdb stores in-frame clones only, minus some. V and J calls and clone size come straight from that table; D and trimming were deduced from the DNA. The table includes about 140,000 clones, about three quarters detected once.

Sequencing was performed on PBMCs or T cells enriched from blood (not recorded which). The sequence was collected from a woman in her 50s who had recovered from COVID-19. The V gene is TRBV18, the J gene TRBJ2-3; D perhaps matches TRBD1 (5 bases). CDR3 coding DNA: TGTGCCAGCTCACCGCGGACACGCACAGATACGCAGTATTTT. Encoded protein: CASSPRTRTDTQYF.